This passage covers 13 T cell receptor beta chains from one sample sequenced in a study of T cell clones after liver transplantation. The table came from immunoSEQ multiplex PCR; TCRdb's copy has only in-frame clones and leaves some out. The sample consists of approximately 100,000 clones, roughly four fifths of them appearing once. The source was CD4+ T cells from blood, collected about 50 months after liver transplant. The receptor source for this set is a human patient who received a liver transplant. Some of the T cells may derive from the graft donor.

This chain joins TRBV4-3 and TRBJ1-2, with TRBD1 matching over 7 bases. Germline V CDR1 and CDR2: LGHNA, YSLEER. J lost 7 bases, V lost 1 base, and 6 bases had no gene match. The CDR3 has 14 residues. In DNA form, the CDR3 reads TGCGCCAGCAGCCAAGCCGGACAGGTGGGTGGCTACACCTTC. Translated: CASSQAGQVGGYTF.

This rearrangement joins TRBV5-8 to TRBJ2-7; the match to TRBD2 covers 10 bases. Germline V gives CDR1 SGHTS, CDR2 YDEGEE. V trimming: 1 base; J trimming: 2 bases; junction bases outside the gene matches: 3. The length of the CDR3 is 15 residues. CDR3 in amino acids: CASSLTSGAPYEQYF. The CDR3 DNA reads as TGTGCCAGCAGCTTGACTAGCGGGGCCCCCTACGAGCAGTACTTC.

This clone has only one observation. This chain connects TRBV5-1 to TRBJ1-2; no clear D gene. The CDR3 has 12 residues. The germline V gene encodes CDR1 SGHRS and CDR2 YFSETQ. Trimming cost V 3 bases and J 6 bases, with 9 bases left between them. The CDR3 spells CASSSGGHGYTF. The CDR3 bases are TGCGCCAGCAGCTCCGGCGGTCATGGCTACACCTTC.

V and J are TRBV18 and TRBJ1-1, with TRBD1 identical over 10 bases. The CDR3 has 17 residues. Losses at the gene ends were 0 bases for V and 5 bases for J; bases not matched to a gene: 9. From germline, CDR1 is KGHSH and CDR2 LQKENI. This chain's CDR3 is CASSPPGTGERRTEAFF. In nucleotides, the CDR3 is TGTGCCAGCTCACCACCCGGGACAGGGGAGAGGAGGACTGAAGCTTTCTTT.

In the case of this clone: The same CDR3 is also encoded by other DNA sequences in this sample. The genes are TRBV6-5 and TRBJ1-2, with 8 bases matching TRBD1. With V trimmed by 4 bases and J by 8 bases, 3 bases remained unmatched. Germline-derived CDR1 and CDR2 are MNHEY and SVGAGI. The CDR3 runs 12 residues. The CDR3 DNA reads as TGTGCCAGCAGTTCCGGACAGGGCGGCTACACCTTC. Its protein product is CASSSGQGGYTF.

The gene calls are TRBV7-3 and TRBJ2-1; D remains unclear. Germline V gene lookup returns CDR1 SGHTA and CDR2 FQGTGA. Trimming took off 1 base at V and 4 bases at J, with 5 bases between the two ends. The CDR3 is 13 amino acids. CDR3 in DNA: TGTGCCAGCAGCTTAAATACGTACAATGAGCAGTTCTTC. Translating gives CASSLNTYNEQFF.

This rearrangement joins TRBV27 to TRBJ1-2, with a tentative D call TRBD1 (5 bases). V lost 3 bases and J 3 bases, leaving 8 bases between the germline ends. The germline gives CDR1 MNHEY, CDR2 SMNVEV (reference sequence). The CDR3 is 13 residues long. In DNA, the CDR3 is TGTGCCAGCAGTTTCGGGACGGACTATGGCTACACCTTC. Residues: CASSFGTDYGYTF.

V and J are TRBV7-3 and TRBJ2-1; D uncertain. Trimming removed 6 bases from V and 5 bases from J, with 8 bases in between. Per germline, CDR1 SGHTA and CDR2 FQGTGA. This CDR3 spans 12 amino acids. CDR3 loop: CASSNLDNEQFF. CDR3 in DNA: TGTGCCAGCAGTAATCTGGACAATGAGCAGTTCTTC.

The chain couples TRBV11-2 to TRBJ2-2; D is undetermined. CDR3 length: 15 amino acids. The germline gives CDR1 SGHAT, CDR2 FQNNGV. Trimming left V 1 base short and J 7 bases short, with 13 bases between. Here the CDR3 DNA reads TGTGCCAGCAGCTTAGTACCGGGTCCGGGCGGGGAGCTGTTTTTT. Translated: CASSLVPGPGGELFF.

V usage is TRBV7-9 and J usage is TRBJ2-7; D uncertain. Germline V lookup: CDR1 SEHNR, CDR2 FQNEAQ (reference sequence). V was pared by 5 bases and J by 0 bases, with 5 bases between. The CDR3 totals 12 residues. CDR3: CASSRSSYEQYF. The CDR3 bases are TGTGCCAGCAGCCGGTCCTCCTACGAGCAGTACTTC.

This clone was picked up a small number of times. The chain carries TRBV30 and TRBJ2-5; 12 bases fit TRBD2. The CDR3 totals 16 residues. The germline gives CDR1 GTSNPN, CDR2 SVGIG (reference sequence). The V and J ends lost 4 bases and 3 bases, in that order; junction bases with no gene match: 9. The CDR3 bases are TGTGCCTGGAAAGCGGCTAGCGGGAGGGCCGAAGAGACCCAGTACTTC. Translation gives CAWKAASGRAEETQYF. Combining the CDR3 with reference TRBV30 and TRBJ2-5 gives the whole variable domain SQTIHQWPATLVQPVGSPLSLECTVEGTSNPNLYWYRQAAGRGLQLLFYSVGIGQISSEVPQNLSASRPQDRQFILSSKKLLLSDSGFYLCAWKAASGRAEETQYFGPGTRLLVL.

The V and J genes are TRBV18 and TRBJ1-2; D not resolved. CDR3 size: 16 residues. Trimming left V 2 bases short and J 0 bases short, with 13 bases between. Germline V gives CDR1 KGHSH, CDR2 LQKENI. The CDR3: CASSPVPPLSNYGYTF. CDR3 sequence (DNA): TGTGCCAGCTCACCAGTTCCTCCCCTTTCTAACTATGGCTACACCTTC. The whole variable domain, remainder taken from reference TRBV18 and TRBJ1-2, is NAGVMQNPRHLVRRRGQEARLRCSPMKGHSHVYWYRQLPEEGLKFMVYLQKENIIDESGMPKERFSAEFPKEGPSILRIQQVVRGDSAAYFCASSPVPPLSNYGYTFGSGTRLTVV.

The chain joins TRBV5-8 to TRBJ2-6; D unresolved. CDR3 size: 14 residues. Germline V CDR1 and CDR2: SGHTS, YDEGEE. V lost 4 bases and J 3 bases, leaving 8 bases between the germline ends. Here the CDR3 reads CASSPPHGANVLTF. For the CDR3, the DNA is TGTGCCAGCAGCCCTCCCCATGGGGCCAACGTCCTGACTTTC.